These 31 T cell receptor beta chains came from one sample sequenced in a study of tumor-infiltrating lymphocytes in primary liver carcinoma. Between roughly 18 and 30 mg of unsorted bulk tissue served as the source from which RNA and DNA were co-extracted. A constant-region primer primed TCR beta cDNA synthesis from roughly 500 ng of total RNA. Library construction for TCR beta comprised three nested multiplex PCR rounds performed with slightly modified ARM-PCR. Two initial PCR rounds of roughly 10 cycles each paired TRBV1-TRBV30 forward primers with a C-beta reverse primer. TCRdb recomputed calls from the multiplex PCR reads with MiXCR, one row per CDR3 protein. The data show around 50,000 distinct CDR3 sequences, with about 80% seen just once and around 30% held by the top ten. Sequencing input: liver tumor tissue from sampling region 3. The subset here: tumor region T3, left-lateral pole. The receptors shown here come from a man aged 35 to 55 with primary liver carcinoma and hepatitis B virus infection.

Remarks on this clonotype: One end of the junction fails to match germline, which may point to a read error. The V and J genes are TRBV11-2 and TRBJ2-7; TRBD1 is a possible D gene (6 bases). The CDR3 is made up of 15 amino acids. The V gene's germline CDR1 is SGHAT and CDR2 FQNNGV. The CDR3 DNA is TGTGCCAGTAGTTTAGATCGAGGACAGAGCTACGATCAGTACTTC. Translation gives CASSLDRGQSYDQYF.

The table lists this clonotype with a few counts. The conserved phenylalanine or tryptophan normally closing the CDR3 is absent here, so this likely arose from a read error. The chain couples TRBV4-1 to TRBJ1-1; D might be TRBD1 (6 bases). CDR1 MGHRA and CDR2 YSYEKL come from the germline V gene. The CDR3 contains 13 residues. The germline V and J ends were trimmed by 5 bases and 1 base, with 8 bases remaining between them. Here the CDR3 DNA reads TGCGCCAGCAGCTACAGGGAGAACACTGAAGCTTTCTCT. It is translated as CASSYRENTEAFS.

The chain recombines TRBV21-1 with TRBJ2-1; the table assigns TRBD2, which was not confirmed against the DNA. TRBV21-1 is listed as a pseudogene. The CDR3 has 15 residues. The CDR3 spells CTSNKEAGGSNEQFF. The DNA of the CDR3 is TGTACCAGCAACAAAGAGGCGGGAGGTAGCAATGAGCAGTTCTTC.

This clonotype was counted a single time. Being one base from a much bigger clone, this may be a read error. This chain uses TRBV20-1 with TRBJ2-7; D assignment may be TRBD1 or TRBD2 (5 bases each). The CDR3 runs 11 residues. Germline V CDR1 and CDR2: DFQATT, SNEGSKA (reference sequence). The ends were cut back, 7 bases at V and 6 bases at J, with 13 bases in the middle. The CDR3 reads CSGGSEGEQYF. CDR3 in DNA: TGCAGTGGGGGGAGTGAAGGCGAGCAGTACTTC.

Details on this clonotype: An end of the junction differs from the germline gene, which may be a read error. V is TRBV11-2 and J is TRBJ2-7; D is uncertain. Germline CDR1 is SGHAT and CDR2 is FQNNGV. The CDR3 is made up of 14 amino acids. The CDR3 is CASNLELLSYEHYF. In nucleotides, the CDR3 is TGTGCCAGCAACTTAGAACTCCTCTCCTACGAGCACTACTTC.

On this clonotype itself: One junction end does not reproduce the germline sequence, and a read error may be involved. The chain recombines TRBV29-1 with TRBJ2-3; no definite D call. The germline V gene has CDR1 SQVTM and CDR2 ANQGSEA. The CDR3 has 14 residues. The DNA for the CDR3 is TGCAGCGTTGAAGCTAATTCCTGCACAGACACGCAGTATTTT. Translating it yields CSVEANSCTDTQYF.

Worth noting for this clonotype: Compared with germline, one end of the junction differs, possibly owing to a read error. The chain employs TRBV4-1 and TRBJ1-1, with D unresolved. The CDR3 runs 14 residues. Germline assignment: CDR1 MGHRA and CDR2 YSYEKL. The CDR3 DNA reads TGCGCCAGCAGCCAAGATGTAGGGAACAATGAAGCTTTCTTT. It translates to CASSQDVGNNEAFF.

In the case of this clonotype: Compared with germline, one end of the junction differs, possibly owing to a read error. This chain links TRBV7-9 with TRBJ2-1; 12 bases fit TRBD2. The germline CDR1 and CDR2 sequences are SEHNR and FQNEAQ (reference sequence). CDR3 length equals 18 residues. CDR3 loop: CDSSLPSGLAGTRHEQFF. The CDR3 DNA reads TGTGACAGCAGCTTACCTTCGGGACTAGCGGGTACGAGGCATGAGCAGTTCTTC.

This clonotype was picked up one time. Since a much larger clone is just one base distant, this may be a read error. This chain links TRBV6-4 with TRBJ2-3; 11 bases align to TRBD2. This CDR3 region has 15 residues. Germline CDR1 reads MRHNA; CDR2 reads SNTAGT. CDR3 loop: CASSDTSGSTDTPYF. The CDR3 DNA sequence: TGTGCCAGCAGTGACACTAGCGGGAGCACAGATACGCCGTATTTT.

A remark on this clonotype: One junction end disagrees with the germline gene, perhaps due to a read error. The V and J genes are TRBV6-5 and TRBJ2-5; 11 positions agree with TRBD2. The CDR3 spans 15 residues. The germline CDR1 and CDR2 sequences are MNHEY and SVGAGI. The CDR3 loop is CANRSTSGVQGTEYF. CDR3 DNA sequence: TGTGCCAACAGATCGACTAGCGGGGTCCAAGGGACCGAGTACTTC.

The V call is TRBV4-1, the J call TRBJ1-3, with D tentatively TRBD1 (5 bases). V was trimmed by 4 bases and J by 1 base, leaving 23 bases between them. The CDR3 spans 19 residues. Per germline, CDR1 MGHRA and CDR2 YSYEKL. CDR3 region: CASSRAVRGTLRSGNTIYF. The CDR3 region has the DNA TGCGCCAGCAGCCGGGCTGTAAGGGGAACGCTACGGTCTGGAAACACCATATATTTT.

The J gene is TRBJ2-1, the V gene TRBV11-3; D is possibly TRBD1 (5 bases). V lost 4 bases to trimming and J lost 6 bases, with 13 bases between them. The CDR3 loop spans 14 amino acids. CDR1 and CDR2 from the germline V gene are SGHNT and YENEEA. The CDR3 nucleotides read TGTGCCAGCAGCTCGGTTGGTCAGGGCAATGAGCAGTTCTTC. It is translated as CASSSVGQGNEQFF. Drawing the rest from reference TRBV11-3 and TRBJ2-1, the complete variable domain is EAGVVQSPRYKIIEKKQPVAFWCNPISGHNTLYWYLQNLGQGPELLIRYENEEAVDDSQLPKDRFSAERLKGVDSTLKIQPAELGDSAVYLCASSSVGQGNEQFFGPGTRLTVL.

Note on this clonotype: At one boundary the junction diverges from the germline segment, which might be a read error. The chain couples TRBV11-2 to TRBJ2-1; D perhaps matches TRBD2 (5 bases). The length of the CDR3 is 15 residues. CDR1 is SGHAT and CDR2 is FQNNGV in the germline V gene. CDR3 DNA: TGTGCTAGCAGCTTTGACGCCGGGAATCGCTACGAGCAGTTCTTC. Translating gives CASSFDAGNRYEQFF.

With respect to this clonotype: A read error may be the cause here, since a much bigger clone is one base away. This sequence joins TRBV2 and TRBJ2-3; TRBD1 matches 7 bases. CDR1 is SNHLY and CDR2 is FYNNEI in the germline V gene. V was clipped by 10 bases and J by 5 bases; unmatched bases: 12. The CDR3 runs 14 residues. CDR3 amino acids: CAIAADRAGDTQYF. The CDR3 region has the DNA TGTGCCATCGCGGCCGACAGGGCGGGAGATACGCAGTATTTT.

This clonotype has only a few counts. As the CDR3 is not closed by the conserved phenylalanine or tryptophan, this likely results from a read error. The rearrangement joins TRBV4-2 to TRBJ1-3; TRBD1 is a possible D gene (6 bases). The CDR3 has 15 amino acids. Germline V lookup: CDR1 LGHNA, CDR2 YNFKEQ. This chain's CDR3 is CDSSQEDRAGNTIYL. The CDR3 DNA reads TGTGACAGCAGCCAAGAGGACAGAGCTGGAAACACCATATATTTA.

Regarding this clonotype: One end of the junction varies from germline; a read error may be responsible. The chain recombines TRBV11-2 with TRBJ2-7, with D perhaps matching TRBD1 or TRBD2 (6 bases each). The CDR3 is 14 residues long. The germline V gene has CDR1 SGHAT and CDR2 FQNNGV. The CDR3 DNA sequence: TGTGCCAGCAGTACCGGGACGGGGGCCTACGAGAAGTACTTC. This gives the protein CASSTGTGAYEKYF.

In the case of this clonotype: The junction does not match germline at one end; this may be a read error. The J gene is TRBJ1-2, the V gene TRBV30; possible D gene TRBD1, 5 bases. This CDR3 is 15 amino acids long. The germline V gene has CDR1 GTSNPN and CDR2 SVGIG (reference sequence). The CDR3 protein is CAWRQTWGGLYGYTF. The CDR3 region has the DNA TGTGCTTGGAGACAAACATGGGGGGGACTCTATGGCTACACCTTC.

J is TRBJ2-7 and V is TRBV10-3; D is undetermined. Trimming pared 6 bases from V and 9 bases from J, leaving 15 bases between. This CDR3 spans 12 amino acids. Germline loops: CDR1 ENHRY, CDR2 SYGVKD. CDR3 DNA: TGTGCCATCAGCCTAGTTGACTCGGCGCAGTACTTC. Amino acid sequence: CAISLVDSAQYF.

Remarks on this clonotype: Sequence at one end of the junction differs from germline and may be a read error. The chain carries TRBV11-2 and TRBJ2-7, with D possibly being TRBD2 (5 bases). The CDR3 is 15 residues long. The germline CDR1 and CDR2 sequences are SGHAT and FQNNGV. The CDR3 loop reads CVSTPLEAAHYEHYF. In DNA form, the CDR3 reads TGTGTCAGTACCCCCTTGGAAGCGGCCCACTACGAGCACTACTTC.

On this clonotype: Since no conserved phenylalanine or tryptophan closes the CDR3, a read error is the likely cause. The chain uses TRBV11-2 and TRBJ2-3; D not certain. The CDR3 length is 13 residues. Per the germline V gene, CDR1 is SGHAT and CDR2 is FQNNGV. In DNA, the CDR3 is TGTGCCAGCAGCCCGCTAACAGACGATACACAGTATCTT. Its translation: CASSPLTDDTQYL.

For this clonotype: The conserved phenylalanine or tryptophan is not found at the CDR3 terminus, so this likely reflects a read error. The chain uses TRBV5-4 and TRBJ2-1, with 16 bases identical to TRBD2. This CDR3 is 16 amino acids long. The V gene's germline CDR1 is SGHNT and CDR2 YYREEE (reference sequence). CDR3 residues: CASNLGLAGGPNEQFS. The CDR3 region has the DNA TGTGCCAGCAACTTGGGACTAGCGGGAGGGCCCAATGAGCAGTTCTCC.

This clonotype was seen only a few times. The chain is built from TRBV24-1 and TRBJ2-1; 8 bases fit TRBD2. V shed 5 bases and J 9 bases; nucleotides not matched to a gene: 8. Per the germline V gene, CDR1 is KGHDR and CDR2 is SFDVKD. CDR3 length equals 14 residues. DNA for the CDR3: TGTGCCACCAGTGCCATCGGACTAGCAGGTGAGCAGTTCTTC. Amino acid sequence: CATSAIGLAGEQFF.

Concerning this clonotype itself: One base away lies a much larger clone, so this may be a sequencing read error. Because the CDR3 is missing its conserved closing phenylalanine or tryptophan, this is likely a read error. The rearrangement joins TRBV7-9 to TRBJ2-7; TRBD1 matches at 11 bases. From germline, CDR1 is SEHNR and CDR2 FQNEAQ (reference sequence). CDR3 size: 14 residues. The ends lost 3 bases at V and 5 bases at J; junction bases unmatched: 3. This chain's CDR3 is CASSLGTGGNEQYL. CDR3 nucleotide sequence: TGTGCCAGCAGCTTGGGGACAGGGGGGAACGAGCAGTACCTC.

The rearrangement links TRBV4-2 to TRBJ2-1; D is uncertain. CDR3 length: 14 residues. Germline CDR1 and CDR2: LGHNA and YNFKEQ. Trimming removed 1 base from V and 9 bases from J, with 13 bases in between. CDR3 region: CASSQGIAMGEQFF. The CDR3 nucleotides are TGTGCCAGCAGCCAAGGTATTGCGATGGGTGAGCAGTTCTTC.

Comments on this clonotype: At one of its ends the junction is not consistent with the germline gene, which may arise from a read error. The chain recombines TRBV29-1 with TRBJ2-5, with TRBD1 matching 7 bases. The CDR3 has 16 amino acids. The germline gives CDR1 SQVTM, CDR2 ANQGSEA. In nucleotides, the CDR3 is TGCATCGTTGACGCGGCAGGGGGTCCGTACGAAGAGACCCAGTACTTC. It yields the protein CIVDAAGGPYEETQYF.

Notes on this clonotype: This sequence may be a read error, since a much larger clone differs from it by one base. The gene calls are TRBV11-2 and TRBJ2-7; D is uncertain. The CDR3 contains 14 residues. Looked up from germline, CDR1 is SGHAT and CDR2 is FQNNGV. The CDR3 DNA reads as TGTGCCAGCAGTTTAACGGACGCTGCCTACGACCAGTACTTC. Residues: CASSLTDAAYDQYF.

This chain uses TRBV4-1 with TRBJ2-5; D gene unclear. Trimming took 3 bases from V and 4 from J, leaving 15 bases between them. The CDR3 sequence is 15 residues long. Germline V lookup: CDR1 MGHRA, CDR2 YSYEKL. CDR3 sequence: CASSHELGMRETQYF. The CDR3 region has the DNA TGCGCCAGCAGCCATGAATTAGGCATGAGAGAGACCCAGTACTTC.

Points on this clonotype: A clone one base away is much larger, so this may be a read error. The rearrangement uses TRBV28 and TRBJ2-7; no reliable D call. The CDR3 length is 14 residues. Germline loops: CDR1 MDHEN, CDR2 SYDVKM. Here the CDR3 reads CVSSLARSSYEQYF. CDR3 DNA: TGTGTCAGCAGTTTAGCCAGGAGCTCCTACGAGCAGTACTTC.

A word on this clonotype: A much more abundant neighbour one base away suggests this may be a read error. The V call is TRBV29-1, the J call TRBJ1-2, with 8 bases fitting TRBD1. Germline loops: CDR1 SQVTM, CDR2 ANQGSEA. With V trimmed by 7 bases and J by 7 bases, 14 bases remained unmatched. CDR3 length: 14 amino acids. The CDR3 DNA sequence: TGCAGCGACAGAGGACAGGGTCACGCCTCTGGCTACACCTTC. Protein: CSDRGQGHASGYTF.

Note on this clonotype: One junction end does not reproduce the germline sequence, and a read error may be involved. The chain employs TRBV10-3 and TRBJ1-2; 7 bases are shared with TRBD1. Germline V lookup: CDR1 ENHRY, CDR2 SYGVKD. CDR3 length: 16 residues. The CDR3 DNA follows: TGTACCATCAGTGTTTACGGACAGGAGCGACTCTATGGCTACACCTTC. It is translated as CTISVYGQERLYGYTF.

A word on this clonotype: The junction and the germline gene differ at one end; a read error may be behind it. The chain joins TRBV30 to TRBJ2-7; TRBD2 aligns across 11 bases. CDR3 length: 15 residues. Germline V gives CDR1 GTSNPN, CDR2 SVGIG (reference sequence). CDR3 nucleotide sequence: TGTGTCTGGAGTCCACTAGCGGGAGTGAGCTACGAGCAGCACTTC. It encodes CVWSPLAGVSYEQHF.